This T cell receptor (beta chain) was captured by sequencing in a study of T cell changes during pregnancy in multiple sclerosis. CDR1 is MNHEY, CDR2 SVGAGI, per germline. The CDR3 sequence is 13 residues long. V lost 2 bases and J 1 base, leaving 6 bases between the germline ends. To note about this clone: Other DNA sequences in the same sample also yield this CDR3.

Sequencing used immunoSEQ multiplex PCR; TCRdb keeps in-frame clones, though not all of them. Of approximately 100,000 clones listed, approximately 91% are singletons. The sample was peripheral blood, taken in the second trimester of pregnancy. The chain links TRBV6-5 to TRBJ2-7; unclear D gene. The receptor was derived from a female donor with multiple sclerosis, enrolled in a pregnancy study. The CDR3 spells CASSYGPSYEQYF. In DNA form, the CDR3 reads TGTGCCAGCAGTTACGGGCCTTCCTACGAGCAGTACTTC.